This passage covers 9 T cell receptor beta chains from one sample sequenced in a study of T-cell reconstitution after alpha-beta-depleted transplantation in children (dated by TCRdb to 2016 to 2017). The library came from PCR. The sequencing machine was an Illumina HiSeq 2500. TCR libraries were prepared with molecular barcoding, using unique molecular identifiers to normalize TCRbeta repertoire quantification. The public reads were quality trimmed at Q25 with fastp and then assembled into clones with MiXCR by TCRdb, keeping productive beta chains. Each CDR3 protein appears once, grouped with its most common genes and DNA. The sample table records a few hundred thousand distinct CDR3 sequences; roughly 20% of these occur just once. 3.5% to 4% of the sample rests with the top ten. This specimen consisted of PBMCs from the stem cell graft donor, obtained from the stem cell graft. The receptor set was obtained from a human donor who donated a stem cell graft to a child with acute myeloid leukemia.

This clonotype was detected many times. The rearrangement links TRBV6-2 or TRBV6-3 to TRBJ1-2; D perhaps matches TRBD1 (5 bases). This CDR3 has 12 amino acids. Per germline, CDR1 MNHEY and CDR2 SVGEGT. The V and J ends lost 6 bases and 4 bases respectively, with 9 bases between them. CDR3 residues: CASSRDAYGYTF. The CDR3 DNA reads TGTGCCAGCAGCCGGGACGCCTATGGCTACACCTTC.

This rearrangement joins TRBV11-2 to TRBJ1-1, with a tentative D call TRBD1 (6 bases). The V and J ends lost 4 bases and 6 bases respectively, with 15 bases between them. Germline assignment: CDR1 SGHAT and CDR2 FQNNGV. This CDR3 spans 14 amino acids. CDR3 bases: TGTGCCAGCAGCTCCGGAGGGGGATGGTCTGAAGCTTTCTTT. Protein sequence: CASSSGGGWSEAFF.

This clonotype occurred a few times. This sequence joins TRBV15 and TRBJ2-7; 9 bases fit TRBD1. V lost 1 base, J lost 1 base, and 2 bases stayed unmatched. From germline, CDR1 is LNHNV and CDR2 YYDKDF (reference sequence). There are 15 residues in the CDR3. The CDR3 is CATSRGTGASYEQYF. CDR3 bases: TGTGCCACCAGCAGAGGGACAGGGGCGTCCTACGAGCAGTACTTC.

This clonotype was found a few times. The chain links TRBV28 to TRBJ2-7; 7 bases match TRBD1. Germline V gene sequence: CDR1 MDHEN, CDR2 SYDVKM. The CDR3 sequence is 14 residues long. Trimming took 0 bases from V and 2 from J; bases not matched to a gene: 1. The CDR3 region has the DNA TGTGCCAGCAGTTTATGGCAGGGGGCCTACGAGCAGTACTTC. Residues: CASSLWQGAYEQYF.

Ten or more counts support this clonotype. DNA for the CDR3: TGCAGTGCTAGCGGGAGGGGCCAAGAGACCCAGTACTTC. This encodes CSASGRGQETQYF. The chain recombines TRBV20-1 with TRBJ2-5, with 8 bases that match TRBD2. The CDR3 length is 13 residues. Germline lookup yields CDR1 DFQATT and CDR2 SNEGSKA (reference sequence). Unmatched junction bases numbered 1, after V lost 3 bases and J lost 1 base.

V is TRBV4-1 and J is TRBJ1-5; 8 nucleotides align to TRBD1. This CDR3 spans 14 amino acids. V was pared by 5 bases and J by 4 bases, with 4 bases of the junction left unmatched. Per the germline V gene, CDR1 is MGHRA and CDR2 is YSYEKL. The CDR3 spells CASSSGQVNQPQHF. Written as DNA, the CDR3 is TGCGCCAGCAGCTCGGGACAGGTTAATCAGCCCCAGCATTTT.

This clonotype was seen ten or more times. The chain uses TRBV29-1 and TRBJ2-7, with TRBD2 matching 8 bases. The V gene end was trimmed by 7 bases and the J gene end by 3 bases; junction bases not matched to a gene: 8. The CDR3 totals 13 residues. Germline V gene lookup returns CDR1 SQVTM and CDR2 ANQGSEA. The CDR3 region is CSAGAGRGYEQYF. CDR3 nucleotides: TGCAGCGCGGGCGCCGGGAGGGGCTACGAGCAGTACTTC.

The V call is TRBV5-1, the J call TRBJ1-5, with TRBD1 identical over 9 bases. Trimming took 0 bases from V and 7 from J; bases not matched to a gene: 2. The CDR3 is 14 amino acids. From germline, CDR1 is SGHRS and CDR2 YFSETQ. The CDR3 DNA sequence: TGCGCCAGCAGCTTGGGACAGGGGGAGCAGCCCCAGCATTTT. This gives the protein CASSLGQGEQPQHF. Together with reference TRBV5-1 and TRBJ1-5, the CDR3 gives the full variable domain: KAGVTQTPRYLIKTRGQQVTLSCSPISGHRSVSWYQQTPGQGLQFLFEYFSETQRNKGNFPGRFSGRQFSNSRSEMNVSTLELGDSALYLCASSLGQGEQPQHFGDGTRLSIL.

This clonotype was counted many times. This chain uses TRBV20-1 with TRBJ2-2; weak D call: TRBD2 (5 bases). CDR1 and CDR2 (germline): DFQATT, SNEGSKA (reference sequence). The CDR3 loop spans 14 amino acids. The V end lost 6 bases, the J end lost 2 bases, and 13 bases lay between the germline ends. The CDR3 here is CSASPGTNTGELFF. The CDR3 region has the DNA TGCAGTGCGTCCCCGGGAACAAACACCGGGGAGCTGTTTTTT.